This is a list of T cell receptor beta chains from one sample in a study of identical twins. TCRdb re-analysed the 5' RACE reads in MiXCR, keeping a single row per CDR3 protein. The table has more than 1.5 million distinct CDR3 sequences, roughly 35% seen once. The specimen was cord blood. The receptors come from a newborn girl in good health. Each CDR3 is given with its conserved first and last residue. D genes are given only for firm matches. Size is stated for part of the rows, as once, few or many counts, or as a class when the clone is expanded.

TGCAGTGCTACGAGGAGTAGGGGACTAGCCTACAATGAGCAGTTCTTC CSATRSRGLAYNEQFF TRBJ2-1 16 TRBV20-1 TRBD2 few
TGCAGTGTGGATAGCGGGGGCCCCGATTCTGGTGAGCAGTTCTTC CSVDSGGPDSGEQFF TRBJ2-1 15 TRBV20-1 TRBD2 few
TGTGCCAGTAGTATAGCTGGGACTAGCGGGGCCAATGAGCAGTACTTC CASSIAGTSGANEQYF TRBJ2-4 16 TRBV19 TRBD2 NA
TGTGCCATCAAATTCGGGCGAAACAGCGGTGGAAATGAGCAGTTCTTC CAIKFGRNSGGNEQFF TRBJ2-1 16 TRBV10-3 NA NA
TGTGCCATCAGTGAGTCTTCGGGGGTCCTCACAGATACGCAGTATTTT CAISESSGVLTDTQYF TRBJ2-3 16 TRBV10-3 NA NA
TGCGCCAGCAGCCGGGGGGGATTTTACGAGCAGTACTTC CASSRGGFYEQYF TRBJ2-7 13 TRBV10-2 TRBD2 many
TGCGCCAGCAGCTTGGCCAGCGGAGGAGATACGCAGTATTTT CASSLASGGDTQYF TRBJ2-3 14 TRBV5-1 NA many
TGTGCCAGCAGCTTAGCGGGAAGGTCTAGCTCCTACAATGAGCAGTTCTTC CASSLAGRSSSYNEQFF TRBJ2-1 17 TRBV7-8 NA few
TGTGCCACCAGTGATCCTAGGGGGTACTATGGCTACACCTTC CATSDPRGYYGYTF TRBJ1-2 14 TRBV24-1 NA NA
TGTGCCAGCAGCCAAGACCCACTCTCTACTTGGGCCCAGTACTTC CASSQDPLSTWAQYF TRBJ2-7 15 TRBV4-2 NA many
TGTGCCAGCAGCGGACTAGCGGGAGGGAATGAGCAGTACTTC CASSGLAGGNEQYF TRBJ2-7 14 TRBV9 TRBD2 few
TGTGCCAGACGCGGTACGGTGGGGTCCTACGAGCAGTACTTC CARRGTVGSYEQYF TRBJ2-7 14 TRBV2 NA few
TGTGCCAGCAGTTTATTCCGACTAGCGGGAGAAGAGACCCAGTACTTC CASSLFRLAGEETQYF TRBJ2-5 16 TRBV28 TRBD2 few
TGTGCCAGCAGTTACGACGGGGCCACTGAAGCTTTCTTT CASSYDGATEAFF TRBJ1-1 13 TRBV6-6 NA few
TGTGCCACCAGTGAAGGACTAGCGGCCAGCACAGATACGCAGTATTTT CATSEGLAASTDTQYF TRBJ2-3 16 TRBV24-1 TRBD2 NA
TGTGCCAGCAGCAAAACTCCGACAGGGCGCACAGATACGCAGTATTTT CASSKTPTGRTDTQYF TRBJ2-3 16 TRBV21-1 NA few
TGTGCCAGCTCCCCACCGGGACAGATAATAATCTCCTACAATGAGCAGTACTTC CASSPPGQIIISYNEQYF TRBJ2-7 18 TRBV6-2/TRBV6-3 TRBD1 NA
TGCAGTGCCAAAGAGAGGGCCCGTATTGAGTCCTACAATGAGCAGTTCTTC CSAKERARIESYNEQFF TRBJ2-1 17 TRBV20-1 NA NA
TGTGCCAGCATCCAATCGGGGCCCCGTGATGAGCAGTTCTTC CASIQSGPRDEQFF TRBJ2-1 14 TRBV2 NA few
TGTGCCAGCAGTCACCGACTAGCGGGACACACAGATACGCAGTATTTT CASSHRLAGHTDTQYF TRBJ2-3 16 TRBV27 TRBD2 NA
TGCAGTGCAACGGACACTAACTATGGCTACACCTTC CSATDTNYGYTF TRBJ1-2 12 TRBV20-1 NA NA
TGCAGTGCTAGATACGGACGGACTATATCGAGTTCACCCCTCCACTTT CSARYGRTISSSPLHF TRBJ1-6 16 TRBV20-1 NA NA
TGCAGTGCTAGAGGGGAGCGGGGGTTCTCCTACGAGCAGTACTTC CSARGERGFSYEQYF TRBJ2-7 15 TRBV20-1 TRBD2 few
TGTGCCAGCAGTGAGAGCCTAGCGGAAGAGACCCAGTACTTC CASSESLAEETQYF TRBJ2-5 14 TRBV2 TRBD2 NA
TGTGCCAGCAGTGGCAGACTAGCGGGAGAAAGGGGGAATGAGCAGTTCTTC CASSGRLAGERGNEQFF TRBJ2-1 17 TRBV25-1 TRBD2 NA
TGTGCCAGCAGCCCCTTTAGCGGGACCACAGATACGCAGTATTTT CASSPFSGTTDTQYF TRBJ2-3 15 TRBV11-2 TRBD2 few
TGTGCCAGCAGCTTGACTAGTGAGGGGTCCTACGAGCAGTACTTC CASSLTSEGSYEQYF TRBJ2-7 15 TRBV7-2 NA NA
TGTGCCAGCAGCTCGTACTATGGCTACACCTTC CASSSYYGYTF TRBJ1-2 11 TRBV13 NA many
TGTGCCAGCAGTGGGGGAAGGGGAAAGTCCTACGAGCAGTACTTC CASSGGRGKSYEQYF TRBJ2-7 15 TRBV2 NA NA
TGTGCCAGCAGTTTCCCGGGACAGGGGGCTTATGGCTACACCTTC CASSFPGQGAYGYTF TRBJ1-2 15 TRBV6-5 TRBD1 NA
TGTGCCAGCAGTTCAAGGACTAGCGGGCGACACTACGAGCAGTACTTC CASSSRTSGRHYEQYF TRBJ2-7 16 TRBV12-3/TRBV12-4 TRBD2 NA
TGCAGTGTTAGCGGAAGTACGGAGACCCAGTACTTC CSVSGSTETQYF TRBJ2-5 12 TRBV20-1 NA few
TGTGCCACCAGCAGAGATAGGGAGGGCTATGGCTACACCTTC CATSRDREGYGYTF TRBJ1-2 14 TRBV15 NA few
TGTGCCAGTGAGAATCAGGGTCTCTATAATTCACCCCTCCACTTT CASENQGLYNSPLHF TRBJ1-6 15 TRBV2 NA few
TGTGCCAGCACCCTACCCAAGGGGGGAATACAGCCCCAGCATTTT CASTLPKGGIQPQHF TRBJ1-5 15 TRBV28 NA few
TGTGCCAGCAGTCGCATATCCCGAAAGGCGATCTACGAGCAGTACTTC CASSRISRKAIYEQYF TRBJ2-7 16 TRBV27 NA NA
TGTGCCAGCAGTTTATGGCGACGGTACGAGCAGTACTTC CASSLWRRYEQYF TRBJ2-7 13 TRBV28 NA NA
TGTGCCAGCAGCCAAGAACGACCCCGGGACACCTACAATGAGCAGTTCTTC CASSQERPRDTYNEQFF TRBJ2-1 17 TRBV3-1 NA few